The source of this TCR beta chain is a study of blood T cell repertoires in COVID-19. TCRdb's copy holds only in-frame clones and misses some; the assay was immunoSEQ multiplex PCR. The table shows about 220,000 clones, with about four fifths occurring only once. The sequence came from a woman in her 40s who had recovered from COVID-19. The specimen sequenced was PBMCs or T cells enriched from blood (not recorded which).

The CDR3 sequence is CASSTGLAAREQYV. The CDR3 DNA follows: TGTGCCAGCAGTACAGGACTAGCAGCGCGGGAGCAGTACGTC. The chain couples TRBV27 to TRBJ2-7, with TRBD2 matching over 8 bases. J was trimmed by 7 bases and V by 5 bases; bases with no gene match: 10. CDR3 size: 14 residues. Germline V CDR1 and CDR2: MNHEY, SMNVEV (reference sequence).